A selection of T cell receptor beta chains follows, all from one sample in a study of CD8 T cells in ankylosing spondylitis. TCRdb re-called the 5' RACE reads through MiXCR, storing one row per CDR3 protein. Of roughly 200,000 distinct CDR3 sequences listed, roughly 13% are singletons. The sequenced sample consisted of blood, either unsorted or a sorted T cell fraction (not recorded which). All receptors come from a male donor with ankylosing spondylitis or in good health (not recorded which). The CDR3 runs from the conserved cysteine through the conserved F or W. Fields, in order: V gene, D gene, clone size, J gene, CDR3 DNA, CDR3 protein. D genes are given only for firm matches. Clone size is given for some rows only: seen once, a few or many times, or a class if the clone is expanded.

>TRBV28|-|few|TRBJ1-1
TGTGCCAGCAGTTCCCATCCCTACACAGAGAACACTGAAGCTTTCTTT
CASSSHPYTENTEAFF
>TRBV27|TRBD1|-|TRBJ1-2
TGTGCCAGCAGTTTAGTGGTGGACAGGAGAAGGACGGATGGCTACACCTTC
CASSLVVDRRRTDGYTF
>TRBV5-1|-|many|TRBJ2-7
TGCGCCAGCAGCTTGAGGACGGGTTCCTACGAGCAGTACTTC
CASSLRTGSYEQYF
>TRBV7-9|TRBD2|-|TRBJ2-1
TGTGCCAGCAGCGGATTAGGGACTAGCGGGCCGCACAATGAGCAGTTCTTC
CASSGLGTSGPHNEQFF
>TRBV6-1|-|many|TRBJ2-7
TGTGCCAGCAGTGAAGCGGATTCTGAATCCTACGAGCAGTACTTC
CASSEADSESYEQYF
>TRBV12-3/TRBV12-4|-|many|TRBJ2-7
TGTGCCAGCAGTTTCGCGGTCAGCGCGTACGAGCAGTACTTC
CASSFAVSAYEQYF
>TRBV27|-|few|TRBJ2-3
TGTGCCAGCAGTTTAAGCCCAGGGGCAGATACGCAGTATTTT
CASSLSPGADTQYF
>TRBV20-1|-|-|TRBJ1-5
TGCAGTGCTAGAGATAGCAATCAGCCCCAGCATTTT
CSARDSNQPQHF
>TRBV15|-|many|TRBJ1-5
TGTGCCACCAGCAGAGGAGGGGCTGGGGGGAACCTTGATCAGCCCCAGCATTTT
CATSRGGAGGNLDQPQHF
>TRBV9|-|few|TRBJ2-7
TGTGCCAGCAGCGCCGACAGCCTAATCTACGAGCAGTACTTC
CASSADSLIYEQYF
>TRBV10-3|-|-|TRBJ2-2
TGTGCCACCAGTCGGAAAATTACCGCGAACACCGGGGAGCTGTTTTTT
CATSRKITANTGELFF
>TRBV18|TRBD1|-|TRBJ1-5
TGTGCCAGCTCACCCCCCGGACAGGGCAATCAGCCCCAGCATTTT
CASSPPGQGNQPQHF
>TRBV4-1|-|-|TRBJ1-4
TGCGCCAGCAGCCAAGGGGCCGCGTCGCTACTTTCGCCCAATGAAAAACTGTTTTTT
CASSQGAASLLSPNEKLFF
>TRBV2|TRBD1|few|TRBJ2-7
TGTGCCAGCAGTCCGGTTGGGACAGGGGCGGAGGAGCAGTACTTC
CASSPVGTGAEEQYF
>TRBV6-1|-|many|TRBJ2-7
TGTGCCAGCAGTGAGGGCATAGCTTACGAGCAGTACTTC
CASSEGIAYEQYF
>TRBV6-5|-|-|TRBJ2-2
TGTGCCAGCAGTTACGGGATCCTCGGTGAGGGCGGGGAGCTGTTTTTT
CASSYGILGEGGELFF
>TRBV12-5|-|-|TRBJ2-7
TGTGCTAGTGGTTTTGGCCGTGGACAGATCTTCTACGAGCAGTACTTC
CASGFGRGQIFYEQYF
>TRBV29-1|-|few|TRBJ2-2
TGCAGCGTTGGTGGGGGAAACGGGGAGCTGTTTTTT
CSVGGGNGELFF
>TRBV6-1|-|once|TRBJ2-1
TGTGCCAGCACGCCCCGCTCCTACAATGAGCAGTTCTTC
CASTPRSYNEQFF
>TRBV4-1|-|many|TRBJ1-5
TGCGCCAGCAGCCATGAGAACAGCGGCCAGCCCCAGCATTTT
CASSHENSGQPQHF
>TRBV9|-|-|TRBJ2-7
TGTGCCAGCAGCGATCGAGCGGAGAGACCCTACGAGCAGTACTTC
CASSDRAERPYEQYF
>TRBV20-1|-|few|TRBJ2-2
TGCAGTGCTACTGCTCCGAACACCGGGGAGCTGTTTTTT
CSATAPNTGELFF
>TRBV7-9|-|-|TRBJ1-1
TGTGCCAGCAGCCCACCGGGCGGGGCTGAAGCTTTCTTT
CASSPPGGAEAFF
>TRBV19|-|-|TRBJ2-5
TGTGCCAGTACTAATACCGGGACTCATCAAGAGACCCAGTACTTC
CASTNTGTHQETQYF
>TRBV4-1|-|-|TRBJ2-7
TGCGCCAGCAGCCAAGCGAGACAGGCCTCCTACGAGCAGTACTTC
CASSQARQASYEQYF
>TRBV7-9|TRBD2|few|TRBJ2-7
TGTGCCAGCAGCCCGCCGGGGGGAGACGAGCAGTACTTC
CASSPPGGDEQYF
>TRBV27|-|-|TRBJ2-5
TGTGCCAGCCGGGACGGCTCCGAGGAGACCCAGTACTTC
CASRDGSEETQYF
>TRBV2|-|once|TRBJ2-7
TGTGCCAGCAGTGAAGCAGCGAGACTAGACTCCTACGAGCAGTACTTC
CASSEAARLDSYEQYF
>TRBV10-1|-|few|TRBJ2-5
TGCGCCAGCAGTGACTCTCGGCTGTACCAAGAGACCCAGTACTTC
CASSDSRLYQETQYF
>TRBV5-1|TRBD1|-|TRBJ1-4
TGCGCCAGCAGCTTGGCCGCCTCAGGGGGCATTGAAAAACTGTTTTTT
CASSLAASGGIEKLFF
>TRBV7-9|-|-|TRBJ2-5
TGTGCCAGCAGCTTAGCGCCAGGCCTCTTAGAGACCCAGTACTTC
CASSLAPGLLETQYF
>TRBV10-1|TRBD1|few|TRBJ2-7
TGCGCCAGCAGTGAGAAGGGACAGGGATTGGACTACGAGCAGTACTTC
CASSEKGQGLDYEQYF
>TRBV12-3/TRBV12-4|TRBD1|many|TRBJ1-5
TGTGCCAGCAGTCACAGACAGGGAGGTCAGCCCCAGCATTTT
CASSHRQGGQPQHF
>TRBV4-2|-|-|TRBJ2-3
TGTGCCAGCAGCCAAGGGATTCACACAGATACGCAGTATTTT
CASSQGIHTDTQYF
>TRBV15|-|few|TRBJ2-6
TGTGCCACCAGCAGACGCTTAACCCCGACAGGAGAAGGCTCTGGGGCCAACGTCCTGACTTTC
CATSRRLTPTGEGSGANVLTF
>TRBV27|TRBD2|-|TRBJ2-1
TGTGCCAGCTCAGCCGGGACTAGCGGAGTCAATGAGCAGTTCTTC
CASSAGTSGVNEQFF
>TRBV6-1|-|-|TRBJ1-1
TGTGCCAGCATTTCAGGGGACACTGAAGCTTTCTTT
CASISGDTEAFF
>TRBV11-2|-|-|TRBJ2-1
TGTGCCAGCAGCCGGGGGGCAACCCCTCGCTCCTACAATGAGCAGTTCTTC
CASSRGATPRSYNEQFF
>TRBV6-5|-|few|TRBJ1-5
TGTGCCAGCAGTTACGAGGCTGAGGATAATAGCAATCAGCCCCAGCATTTT
CASSYEAEDNSNQPQHF
>TRBV25-1|-|few|TRBJ2-7
TGTGCCAGCAGTGCAACAGGTTACTCCTCCTACGAGCAGTACTTC
CASSATGYSSYEQYF
>TRBV18|TRBD1|-|TRBJ2-7
TGTGCCAGCTCACCGGGCACCGGGACAGGGTACTACGAGCAGTACTTC
CASSPGTGTGYYEQYF
>TRBV10-2|-|few|TRBJ2-7
TGCGCCAGCAGTGGGGTGGTCCCCTACGAGCAGTACTTC
CASSGVVPYEQYF
>TRBV6-1|TRBD2|many|TRBJ2-4
TGTGCCAGCAGCCCAACTAGCGGGGCAGCCAAAAACATTCAGTACTTC
CASSPTSGAAKNIQYF
>TRBV10-3|-|-|TRBJ1-1
TGTGCCATCAGCCCCACAGGAGATATGAACACTGAAGCTTTCTTT
CAISPTGDMNTEAFF
>TRBV4-2|-|-|TRBJ2-1
TGTGCCAGCAGCCCCCCGGCATACAATGAGCAGTTCTTC
CASSPPAYNEQFF
>TRBV29-1|TRBD1|many|TRBJ2-7
TGCAGCGTAAGCTTCGGGACAGGGGGCGTCGAGCAGTACTTC
CSVSFGTGGVEQYF
>TRBV4-1|-|few|TRBJ2-1
TGCGCCAGCAGCCAAGGGGAGAGCTCCTACAATGAGCAGTTCTTC
CASSQGESSYNEQFF
>TRBV27|TRBD2|few|TRBJ2-1
TGTGCCAGCAGTCTCAGCGGGAATGTGTACTACAATGAGCAGTTCTTC
CASSLSGNVYYNEQFF
>TRBV29-1|-|many|TRBJ1-2
TGCAGCGTTGAGGGCAGGGATGATGGCTACACCTTC
CSVEGRDDGYTF
>TRBV12-3/TRBV12-4|-|many|TRBJ2-7
TGTGCCAGCAGTTTTCTGGGGCAATACGAGCAGTACTTC
CASSFLGQYEQYF
>TRBV20-1|TRBD1|-|TRBJ1-1
TGCAGTGCTAGGGTCACAGGGGACACTGAAGCTTTCTTT
CSARVTGDTEAFF
>TRBV12-3/TRBV12-4|-|few|TRBJ1-4
TGTGCCAGCACTGCAACTAATGAAAAACTGTTTTTT
CASTATNEKLFF
>TRBV30|TRBD2|few|TRBJ2-1
TGTGCCTGGAGTCAGGGCGGGGGACCATTATACAATGAGCAGTTCTTC
CAWSQGGGPLYNEQFF
>TRBV27|TRBD2|few|TRBJ2-1
TGTGCCAGCAGTTTAAGGTCCGGGGGGTACAATGAGCAGTTCTTC
CASSLRSGGYNEQFF
>TRBV7-9|-|many|TRBJ1-2
TGTGCCAGCAGCCCAGGCGGCCACTATGGCTACACCTTC
CASSPGGHYGYTF
>TRBV12-3/TRBV12-4|TRBD1|-|TRBJ2-4
TGTGCCAGCACCGAGACAGGGGGCTTAGGAAACATTCAGTACTTC
CASTETGGLGNIQYF
>TRBV4-1|-|-|TRBJ2-7
TGCGCCAGCAGCCAAGCCAGAGGGGGAGACAGCGTCTACGAGCGGTACTTC
CASSQARGGDSVYERYF
>TRBV3-1|-|many|TRBJ2-6
TGTGCCAGCAGCCAGGGCTCTGGGGCCAACGTCCTGACTTTC
CASSQGSGANVLTF
>TRBV6-2/TRBV6-3|-|-|TRBJ2-7
TGTGCCAGCAGTTTAAAACAGGGCTACGAGCAGTACTTC
CASSLKQGYEQYF
>TRBV27|-|-|TRBJ2-7
TGTGCCAGCAGTTTAAGTACAGGTACCTACTACGAGCAGTACTTC
CASSLSTGTYYEQYF